The present T cell receptor beta chain was sequenced within a study of CD8 T cells in Susac syndrome. Germline CDR1 reads MNHNS; CDR2 reads SASEGT. This CDR3 has 13 residues. Trimming shortened V by 6 bases and J by 6 bases, and 14 bases separated the two germline ends. The RNA input was roughly 0.45 to 1 ug, and it was reverse transcribed with random hexamers. TCRdb analysed the immunoSEQ multiplex PCR reads with MiXCR anew, one entry per CDR3 protein. The profile shows about 300,000 distinct CDR3 sequences, over 75% of them singletons. The chain joins TRBV6-1 to TRBJ1-1, with no clear D. The receptor comes from a human donor with multiple sclerosis. Sequencing input: CD8+ T cells from PBMCs. The CDR3: CASRIDNVPEAFF. As DNA, the CDR3 is TGTGCCAGCAGGATAGACAATGTTCCTGAAGCTTTCTTT.